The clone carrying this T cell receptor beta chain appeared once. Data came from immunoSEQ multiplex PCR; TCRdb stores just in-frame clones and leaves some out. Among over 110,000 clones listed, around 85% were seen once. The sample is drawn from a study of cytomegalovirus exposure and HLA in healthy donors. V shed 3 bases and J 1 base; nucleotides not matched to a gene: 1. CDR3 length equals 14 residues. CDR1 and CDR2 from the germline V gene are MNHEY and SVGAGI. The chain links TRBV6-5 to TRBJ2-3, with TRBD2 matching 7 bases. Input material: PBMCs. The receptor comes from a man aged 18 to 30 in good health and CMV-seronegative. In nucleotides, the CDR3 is TGTGCCAGCAGTTATGCGGGAGGCACAGATACGCAGTATTTT. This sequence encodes CASSYAGGTDTQYF.